Below, one T cell receptor (beta chain) is given with its context. Trimming shortened V by 7 bases and J by 3 bases, and 7 bases separated the two germline ends. This CDR3 has 12 amino acids. Germline lookup yields CDR1 LNHDA and CDR2 SQIVND (reference sequence). Donors in Cohort 3 who had recovered were those with two negative PCRs, healthcare professional clearance, or resolution of their symptoms. The data were obtained in a study of blood T cell repertoires in COVID-19. Overall study: COVID-19 samples, acute and convalescent, were from the United States, Italy and Spain.

Using immunoSEQ multiplex PCR, the repertoire was profiled, and TCRdb retains in-frame clones only, with some absent. The table lists 300,000 to 350,000 clones, over 75% of them singletons, with over 4.5% in the top ten. The sequence was obtained from a man aged 30 to 45 who had recovered from COVID-19. The chain couples TRBV19 to TRBJ1-3, with D uncertain. Sequencing used PBMCs or T cells enriched from blood (not recorded which). Written as DNA, the CDR3 is TGTGCCAGTACTTCCTTTGGAAACACCATATATTTT. Translation: CASTSFGNTIYF. Combining the CDR3 with reference TRBV19 and TRBJ1-3 gives the whole variable domain DGGITQSPKYLFRKEGQNVTLSCEQNLNHDAMYWYRQDPGQGLRLIYYSQIVNDFQKGDIAEGYSVSREKKESFPLTVTSAQKNPTAFYLCASTSFGNTIYFGEGSWLTVV.